The clone carrying this T cell receptor delta chain has a handful of counts. The data originate from a study of gamma-delta chains in newborns, infants, children. Overall study: Innate gammadelta T cells reportedly expand polyclonally right after birth, driven by microbial exposure, per the title.

TCRdb re-called clones from the reads via CATT. The data show 4,000 to 5,500 delta-chain clones, about 38% seen once. The CDR3 has 16 amino acids. V shed 4 bases and J 6 bases; nucleotides not matched to a gene: 6. Per germline, CDR1 TSWWSYY and CDR2 QGS. The specimen was blood. This TCR came from a child who received the measles vaccine. The chain recombines TRDV1 with TRDJ2; 12 bases map to TRDD3. CDR3 protein: CALGGNTGGYSAQLFF. As DNA, the CDR3 is TGTGCTCTTGGGGGGAATACTGGGGGATACTCAGCACAACTCTTCTTT.